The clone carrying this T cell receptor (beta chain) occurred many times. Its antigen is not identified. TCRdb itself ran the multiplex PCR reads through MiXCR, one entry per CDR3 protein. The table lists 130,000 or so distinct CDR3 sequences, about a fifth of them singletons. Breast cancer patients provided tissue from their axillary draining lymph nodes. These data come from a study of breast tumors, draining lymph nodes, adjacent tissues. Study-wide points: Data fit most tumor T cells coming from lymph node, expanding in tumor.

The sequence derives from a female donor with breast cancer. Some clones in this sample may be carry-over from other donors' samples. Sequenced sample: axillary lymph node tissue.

The CDR3 bases are TGTGCCAGCAGCGTCACTGGAAACACCATATATTTT. This gives the protein CASSVTGNTIYF. The chain is built from TRBV9 and TRBJ1-3; D is unclear. The CDR3 extends over 12 amino acids. V was cut by 2 bases and J by 2 bases, with 2 bases left in between. Germline V gene lookup returns CDR1 SGDLS and CDR2 YYNGEE. Looking up the rest from reference TRBV9 and TRBJ1-3 gives the full variable domain: DSGVTQTPKHLITATGQRVTLRCSPRSGDLSVYWYQQSLDQGLQFLIQYYNGEERAKGNILERFSAQQFPDLHSELNLSSLELGDSALYFCASSVTGNTIYFGEGSWLTVV.